This T cell receptor (beta chain) was captured by sequencing in a study of blood T cell repertoires in COVID-19. Study information: Researchers got acute and convalescent COVID-19 samples from the United States, Italy and Spain. From T cells, B-cell-depleted T cells, or PBMCs came the material, which was cDNA or gDNA.

Per the germline V gene, CDR1 is MDHEN and CDR2 is SYDVKM. The CDR3 contains 15 residues. Trimming at V came to 6 bases and at J to 7 bases, leaving 14 bases not matched to a gene. Sequenced by immunoSEQ multiplex PCR; TCRdb stores in-frame clones only, minus some. The sample carries 90,000 to 120,000 clones, around 90% recorded once. The chain carries TRBV28 and TRBJ1-2; 7 bases fit TRBD1. Material for sequencing was peripheral blood. This receptor was obtained from a woman aged 55-75 years with acute or convalescent COVID-19. The CDR3 loop is CASSPGEGGVGGYTF. DNA for the CDR3: TGTGCCAGCAGCCCCGGAGAAGGGGGCGTTGGTGGCTACACCTTC.